A selection of T cell receptor beta chains follows, all from one sample in a study of CD8+ T cells in alopecia areata. Here immunoSEQ multiplex PCR was the method, and the copy in TCRdb shows in-frame clones only, minus some. The sample contains more than 150,000 clones, roughly 61% of which appear only once. The specimen comprised CD8+ T cells sorted from blood, sampled at week 24, from a patient treated with tofacitinib. The source is a human donor with alopecia areata. Each CDR3 is given without its conserved first and last residue. The D gene is left open where the match is weak.

>TRBD1|TRBJ1-1|TRBV9|11
ASSVGGTGEAF
>.|TRBJ2-5|TRBV5-1|14
ASSLAKLGRQETQY
>TRBD1|TRBJ1-1|TRBV6-1|10
ASRTGGTEAF
>TRBD1|TRBJ1-5|TRBV30|13
AWGPATGLNQPQH
>.|TRBJ2-3|TRBV12-5|13
ASGLVGGSPDTQY
>.|TRBJ2-2|TRBV2|13
ASPRGAGDAGELF
>.|TRBJ2-5|TRBV7-9|12
ASSSDKNQETQY
>.|TRBJ2-5|TRBV7-2|11
ASSLHNQETQY
>.|TRBJ2-5|TRBV6-5|7
ASQETQY
>.|TRBJ2-3|TRBV27|10
ASSNRADTQY
>.|TRBJ2-7|TRBV11-3|12
ASSSPGSLYEQY
>.|TRBJ1-3|TRBV4-1|13
ASSQDSGSGNTIY
>.|TRBJ1-1|TRBV27|11
ASSSLGGPEAF
>.|TRBJ2-2|TRBV10-1|14
ASSATSATGSGELF
>TRBD1|TRBJ1-1|TRBV27|11
ASSRGGFGEAF
>.|TRBJ2-4|TRBV19|11
ASTAGWADIQY
>.|TRBJ2-3|TRBV9|13
ASSVMEVGGDTQY
>.|TRBJ2-2|TRBV12-5|13
ASGLVQGDTGELF
>TRBD2|TRBJ2-1|TRBV13|15
ASSLVLAPESYNEQF
>.|TRBJ1-2|TRBV19|11
ASSPAAFAGYT
>TRBD1|TRBJ2-3|TRBV29-1|13
SVEDWGQGTDTQY
>.|TRBJ2-1|TRBV30|12
AWASGRGSNEQF
>TRBD2|TRBJ2-7|TRBV11-2|10
ASQRGGREQY
>.|TRBJ2-3|TRBV5-4|9
ASSLGPPEY
>.|TRBJ1-4|TRBV27|8
ASSLGPYA
>.|TRBJ2-2|TRBV7-9|12
ASSPRVNTGELF
>.|TRBJ2-5|TRBV29-1|12
SVEGQDQEETQY
>TRBD1|TRBJ2-5|TRBV10-2|12
ASNRQGAEETQY
>TRBD2|TRBJ2-2|TRBV2|11
AGRGPNTGELF
>.|TRBJ2-4|TRBV20-1|9
SVRRENIQY
>.|TRBJ1-1|TRBV2|11
ASQDNRYAEAF
>.|TRBJ2-3|TRBV9|8
ASSRDTQY
>.|TRBJ2-5|TRBV5-6|13
ASSLFFGSQETQY
>TRBD2|TRBJ2-3|TRBV27|14
ASSSLGGGKADTQY
>.|TRBJ1-6|TRBV9|14
ASSVSGQRGDSPLH
>.|TRBJ2-5|TRBV5-6|12
ASSSPGTGETQY
>TRBD1|TRBJ1-2|TRBV2|10
ASGGVDYGYT
>.|TRBJ2-7|TRBV4-1|12
ASSRGRRDGEQY
>.|TRBJ1-5|TRBV19|13
ASSGGAGQYQPQH
>.|TRBJ1-1|TRBV27|11
ASSPSVATEAF
>.|TRBJ2-1|TRBV5-1|12
ASSISGAHNEQF